This TCR beta chain was sequenced during a study of T cell changes during pregnancy in multiple sclerosis. This clone occurred once. TCRdb's copy holds only in-frame clones and misses some; the assay was immunoSEQ multiplex PCR. The data hold tens of thousands of clones, with 91% observed a single time. This CDR3 comprises 14 residues. Germline CDR1 SGHKS, CDR2 YYEKEE (reference sequence). V lost 3 bases to trimming and J lost 6 bases, with 13 bases between them. This chain joins TRBV5-5 and TRBJ1-3, with D possibly TRBD1 on 5 matching bases. The receptor comes from a female donor in good health, enrolled as a control in a pregnancy study. Sequenced material: peripheral blood, taken after pregnancy. The CDR3 region is CASSSDRSLNTIYF. The CDR3 DNA reads as TGTGCCAGCAGCTCCGACAGAAGTCTAAACACCATATATTTT.